These 6 T cell receptor beta chains were sequenced from one sample in a study of blood T cell repertoires in COVID-19. Here immunoSEQ multiplex PCR was the method, and the copy in TCRdb shows in-frame clones only, minus some. In the table there are a few hundred thousand clones, roughly 87% of which are singletons. Sequenced material: PBMCs or T cells enriched from blood (not recorded which). Source of these receptors: a woman between 25 and 40 years old who had recovered from COVID-19.

The gene calls are TRBV5-4 and TRBJ2-3, with 8 bases lining up with TRBD2. The germline V gene has CDR1 SGHNT and CDR2 YYREEE (reference sequence). J lost 0 bases, V lost 3 bases, and 6 bases had no gene match. The CDR3 extends over 16 amino acids. This CDR3 reads CASSSRLALSTDTQYF. Written as DNA, the CDR3 is TGTGCCAGCAGCTCACGACTAGCGCTAAGCACAGATACGCAGTATTTT. Looking up the rest from reference TRBV5-4 and TRBJ2-3 gives the full variable domain: ETGVTQSPTHLIKTRGQQVTLRCSSQSGHNTVSWYQQALGQGPQFIFQYYREEENGRGNFPPRFSGLQFPNYSSELNVNALELDDSALYLCASSSRLALSTDTQYFGPGTRLTVL.

The J gene is TRBJ1-3, the V gene TRBV12-5; unclear D gene. Germline V gene data show CDR1 as LGHNT and CDR2 as FRNRAP. The CDR3 consists of 16 residues. V shed 2 bases and J shed 4 bases, with 15 bases lying between them. CDR3 sequence: CASGLSLRAGGNTIYF. The CDR3 coding sequence is TGTGCTAGTGGTTTGTCCCTCCGTGCAGGAGGAAACACCATATATTTT.

This CDR3 reads CASMDRYNEQFF. The CDR3 DNA follows: TGTGCCAGCATGGACAGGTACAATGAGCAGTTCTTC. The chain has TRBV12-3 or TRBV12-4 and TRBJ2-1; 7 nucleotides agree with TRBD1. The length of the CDR3 is 12 residues. V was pared by 7 bases and J by 4 bases, with 1 base of the junction left unmatched.

This clone was detected only once. The V and J genes are TRBV29-1 and TRBJ2-1, with 7 bases that match TRBD1. From germline, CDR1 is SQVTM and CDR2 ANQGSEA. The V gene end was trimmed by 2 bases and the J gene end by 3 bases; junction bases not matched to a gene: 4. The CDR3 covers 14 residues. CDR3 DNA: TGCAGCGTTGAAAAGGGGGCGAGCTACAATGAGCAGTTCTTC. Its translation is CSVEKGASYNEQFF.

The chain uses TRBV11-3 and TRBJ2-2, with D maybe TRBD1 (6 bases). The CDR3 is 17 residues long. V lost 5 bases to trimming and J lost 0 bases, with 16 bases between them. CDR1 and CDR2 from the germline V gene are SGHNT and YENEEA. The CDR3 nucleotides are TGTGCCAGCAGCCGTAACTGGGACACCTCGAACACCGGGGAGCTGTTTTTT. Translating gives CASSRNWDTSNTGELFF. Full variable domain (missing parts from reference TRBV11-3 and TRBJ2-2): EAGVVQSPRYKIIEKKQPVAFWCNPISGHNTLYWYLQNLGQGPELLIRYENEEAVDDSQLPKDRFSAERLKGVDSTLKIQPAELGDSAVYLCASSRNWDTSNTGELFFGEGSRLTVL.

The chain combines TRBV28 with TRBJ2-1; a weak D match, TRBD1 (8 bases). The V gene lost 6 bases and the J gene lost 1 base, with 16 bases spanning the gap. Germline V gives CDR1 MDHEN, CDR2 SYDVKM. This CDR3 comprises 16 residues. The CDR3 DNA reads as TGTGCCAGCAGCCCAGGACAGGGACTATCCTACAATGAGCAGTTCTTC. Protein product: CASSPGQGLSYNEQFF.